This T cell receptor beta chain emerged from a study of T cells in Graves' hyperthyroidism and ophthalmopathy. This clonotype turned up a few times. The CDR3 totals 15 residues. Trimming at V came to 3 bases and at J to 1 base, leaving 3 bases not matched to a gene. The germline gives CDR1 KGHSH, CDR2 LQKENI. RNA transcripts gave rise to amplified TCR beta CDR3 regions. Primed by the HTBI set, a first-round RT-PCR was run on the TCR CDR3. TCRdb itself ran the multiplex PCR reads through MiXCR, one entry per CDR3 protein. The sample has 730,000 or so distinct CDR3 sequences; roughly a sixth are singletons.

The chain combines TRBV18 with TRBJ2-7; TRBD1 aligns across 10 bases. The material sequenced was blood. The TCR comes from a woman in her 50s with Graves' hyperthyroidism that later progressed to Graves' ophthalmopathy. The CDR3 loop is CASSPGQGDSYEQYF. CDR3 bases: TGTGCCAGCTCACCCGGACAGGGGGATTCCTACGAGCAGTACTTC.